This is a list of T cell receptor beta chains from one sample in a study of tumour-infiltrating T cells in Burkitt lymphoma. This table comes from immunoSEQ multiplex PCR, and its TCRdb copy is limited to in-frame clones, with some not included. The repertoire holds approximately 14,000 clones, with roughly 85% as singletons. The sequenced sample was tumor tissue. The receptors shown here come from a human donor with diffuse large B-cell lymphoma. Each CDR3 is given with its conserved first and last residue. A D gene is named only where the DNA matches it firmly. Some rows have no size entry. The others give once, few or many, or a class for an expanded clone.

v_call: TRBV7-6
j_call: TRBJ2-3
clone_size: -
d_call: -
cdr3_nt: TGTGCCAGCAGCTTATCGGTTAGCACAGATACGCAGTATTTT
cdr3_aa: CASSLSVSTDTQYF

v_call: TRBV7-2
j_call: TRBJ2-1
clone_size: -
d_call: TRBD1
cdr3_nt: TGTGCCAGCAGCTTAATCACCGGGACAGACGGAAATGAGCAGTTCTTC
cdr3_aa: CASSLITGTDGNEQFF

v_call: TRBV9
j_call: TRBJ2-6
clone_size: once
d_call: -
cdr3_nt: TGTGCCAGCAGCTTTAACTTGAGGAGTGGGGCCAACGTCCTGACTTTC
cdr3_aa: CASSFNLRSGANVLTF

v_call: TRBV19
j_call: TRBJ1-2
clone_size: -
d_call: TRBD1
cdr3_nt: TGTGCCAGTAGGGGACAGGGCGAGACTAACTATGGCTACACCTTC
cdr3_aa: CASRGQGETNYGYTF

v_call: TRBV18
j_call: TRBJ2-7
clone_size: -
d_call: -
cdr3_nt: TGTGCCAGCTCACCCATGTCCTACGAGCAGTACTTC
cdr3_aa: CASSPMSYEQYF

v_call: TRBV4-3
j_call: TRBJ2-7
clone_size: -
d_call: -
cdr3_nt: TGCGCCAGCAGCCAGAATAAGGCTGCCTTAACCGAGCAGTACTTC
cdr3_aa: CASSQNKAALTEQYF

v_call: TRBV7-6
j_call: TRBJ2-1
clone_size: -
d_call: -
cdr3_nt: TGTGCCAGCAGCCCCAAATATGAGCAGTTCTTC
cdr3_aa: CASSPKYEQFF

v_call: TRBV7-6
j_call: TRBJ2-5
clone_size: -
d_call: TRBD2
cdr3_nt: TGTGCCAGCAGCTCCGGGGGGGGGCAAGAGACCCAGTACTTC
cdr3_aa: CASSSGGGQETQYF

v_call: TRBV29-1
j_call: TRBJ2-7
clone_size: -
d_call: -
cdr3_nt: TGCAGCGTTAGAGGGGGGAGCTACGAGCAGTACTTC
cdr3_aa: CSVRGGSYEQYF

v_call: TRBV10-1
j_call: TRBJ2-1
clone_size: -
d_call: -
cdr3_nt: TGCGCCAGCAGTGTATTGGAAGGAAGTAACAATGAGCAGTTCTTC
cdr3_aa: CASSVLEGSNNEQFF

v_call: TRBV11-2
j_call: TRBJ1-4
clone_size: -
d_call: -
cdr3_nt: TGTGCCAGCAGCCACAGAGCAACTAATGAAAAACTGTTTTTT
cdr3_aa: CASSHRATNEKLFF

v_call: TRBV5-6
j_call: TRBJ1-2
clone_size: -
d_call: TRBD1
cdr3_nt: TGTGCCAGCAGCTCTGACAGGGGTAACTATGGCTACACCTTC
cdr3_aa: CASSSDRGNYGYTF

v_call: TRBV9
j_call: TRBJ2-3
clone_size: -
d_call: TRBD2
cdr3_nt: TGTGCCAGCAGCAAAATGAGGACTAGCCAATTCTACACAGATACGCAGTATTTT
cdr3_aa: CASSKMRTSQFYTDTQYF

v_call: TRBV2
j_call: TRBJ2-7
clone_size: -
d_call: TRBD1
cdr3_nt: TGTGCCAGCAGTGAGGGGGACAGGGGTTTTTACGAGCAGTACTTC
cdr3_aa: CASSEGDRGFYEQYF

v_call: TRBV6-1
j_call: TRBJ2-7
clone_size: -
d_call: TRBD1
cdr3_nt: TGTGCCAGCAGGGAACCCGGGACAGGTTCCTACGAGCAGTACTTC
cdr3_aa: CASREPGTGSYEQYF

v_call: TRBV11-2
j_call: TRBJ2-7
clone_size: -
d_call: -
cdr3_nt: TGTGCCAGCAGCTTAGGCAGGGGTGGCTACGAGCAGTACTTC
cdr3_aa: CASSLGRGGYEQYF

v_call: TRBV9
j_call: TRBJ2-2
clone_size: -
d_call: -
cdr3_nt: TGTGCCAGCAGCGTGAGCACCGGGGAGCTGTTTTTT
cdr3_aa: CASSVSTGELFF

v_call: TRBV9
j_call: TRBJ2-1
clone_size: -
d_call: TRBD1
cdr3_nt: TGTGCCAGCAGCGTAGGACAGGGTTTGGGAAATGAGCAGTTCTTC
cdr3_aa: CASSVGQGLGNEQFF

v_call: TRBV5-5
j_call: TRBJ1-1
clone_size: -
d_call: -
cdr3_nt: TGTGCCAGCAGCCCGCGCAATGGAGTGTACACTGAAGCTTTCTTT
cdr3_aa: CASSPRNGVYTEAFF

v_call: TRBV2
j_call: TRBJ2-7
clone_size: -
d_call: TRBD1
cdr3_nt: TGTGCCAGCATCCCTCGGACAGGAAAGTACGAGCAGTACTTC
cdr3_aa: CASIPRTGKYEQYF

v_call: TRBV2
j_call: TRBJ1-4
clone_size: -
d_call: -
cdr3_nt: TGTGCCAGCTTCAGGGGAGCCGGCGAAAAACTGTTTTTT
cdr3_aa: CASFRGAGEKLFF

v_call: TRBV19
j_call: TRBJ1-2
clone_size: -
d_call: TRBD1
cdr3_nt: TGTGCCAGTAGTATTGCAGGGGGAAAGTATGGCTACACCTTC
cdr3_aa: CASSIAGGKYGYTF